These 19 T cell receptor beta chains were sequenced from one sample in a study of Graves' ophthalmopathy and Graves' hyperthyroidism. Scientists amplified the TCR beta CDR3 regions from RNA transcripts. The first-round RT-PCR employed HTBI primers together with the Qiagen OneStep RT-PCR kit. A multiplex PCR was then performed as the second round. TCRdb analysed the multiplex PCR reads with MiXCR anew, one entry per CDR3 protein. The sample lists roughly 1.1 million distinct CDR3 sequences, about 35% seen once, with 11% in the top ten. Source material: peripheral blood or thyroid tissue (not recorded which). These receptors all come from an adult man with Graves' hyperthyroidism.

This clonotype was counted many times. The chain carries TRBV7-2 and TRBJ2-5, with TRBD2 matching 9 bases. Germline V lookup: CDR1 SGHTA, CDR2 FQGNSA. With 1 base clipped from V and 2 bases from J, the junction kept 8 bases outside the gene matches. The CDR3 consists of 17 residues. For the CDR3, the DNA is TGTGCCAGCAGCTTAGTATCTAGCGGGAAAGGACAAGAGACCCAGTACTTC. This codes for CASSLVSSGKGQETQYF.

The genes are TRBV25-1 and TRBJ1-1; tentatively, D is TRBD1 (5 bases). With 2 bases removed from V and 7 bases from J, the gap between germline ends came to 20 bases. Germline V CDR1 and CDR2: MGHDK, SYGVNS. The CDR3 length is 16 residues. In DNA form, the CDR3 reads TGTGCCAGCAGTGAAGGGCGCTCGGTAGGGGAAGGTGAAGCTTTCTTT. It is translated as CASSEGRSVGEGEAFF.

This clonotype has just a few counts. The chain uses TRBV7-3 and TRBJ2-2, with 7 bases fitting TRBD1. This CDR3 region has 13 residues. Germline V gene sequence: CDR1 SGHTA, CDR2 FQGTGA. V was pared by 4 bases and J by 7 bases, with 3 bases of the junction left unmatched. CDR3 amino acids: CASSSRQGGELFF. The CDR3 DNA follows: TGTGCCAGCAGCTCGCGACAGGGCGGGGAGCTGTTTTTT.

This clonotype was detected a few times. The rearrangement links TRBV7-3 to TRBJ2-5, with unresolved D. CDR1 SGHTA and CDR2 FQGTGA come from the germline V gene. This CDR3 contains 13 residues. Deletions cut 5 bases from V and 7 bases from J, with 14 bases between. CDR3 loop: CASSLGPKGTQYF. CDR3 DNA: TGTGCCAGCAGCCTAGGGCCAAAAGGGACCCAGTACTTC.

This rearrangement joins TRBV7-2 to TRBJ1-4; the D is unclear. From germline, CDR1 is SGHTA and CDR2 FQGNSA. The CDR3 extends over 14 amino acids. The V gene lost 0 bases and the J gene lost 4 bases, with 6 bases spanning the gap. The CDR3 DNA follows: TGTGCCAGCAGCTTAGCAGTAAATAATGAAAAACTGTTTTTT. Translating it yields CASSLAVNNEKLFF.

This clonotype was seen at least ten times. The V gene is TRBV6-5, the J gene TRBJ1-5; 9 bases match TRBD1. Trimming removed 10 bases from V and 2 bases from J; junction bases left unmatched: 6. CDR3 size: 14 residues. The V gene's germline CDR1 is MNHEY and CDR2 SVGAGI. In DNA form, the CDR3 reads TGTGCCACGCAAAGACAGGGGGGCAATCAGCCCCAGCATTTT. Protein sequence: CATQRQGGNQPQHF.

The chain has TRBV5-1 and TRBJ2-6; 14 bases agree with TRBD2. The CDR3 covers 20 residues. Losses at the gene ends were 0 bases for V and 0 bases for J; bases not matched to a gene: 5. Germline lookup yields CDR1 SGHRS and CDR2 YFSETQ. The CDR3: CASSLAGLAGDLSGANVLTF. CDR3 bases: TGCGCCAGCAGCTTGGCGGGACTAGCGGGGGACCTCTCTGGGGCCAACGTCCTGACTTTC.

This clonotype was detected ten times or more. CDR3 coding DNA: TGTGCCAGCAGCTTAACCCGGGACAAGTACTACGAGCAGTACTTC. It encodes CASSLTRDKYYEQYF. The chain couples TRBV7-2 to TRBJ2-7; D is perhaps TRBD1 (6 bases). The germline V gene encodes CDR1 SGHTA and CDR2 FQGNSA. V was cut by 2 bases and J by 3 bases, with 14 bases left in between. There are 15 residues in the CDR3. The whole variable domain, remainder taken from reference TRBV7-2 and TRBJ2-7, is GAGVSQSPSNKVTEKGKDVELRCDPISGHTALYWYRQSLGQGLEFLIYFQGNSAPDKSGLPSDRFSAERTGGSVSTLTIQRTQQEDSAVYLCASSLTRDKYYEQYFGPGTRLTVT.

Comment on this clonotype: This may be a read error: a much more frequent sequence differs by one nucleotide. The CDR3 end shows no conserved phenylalanine or tryptophan, and so a read error is likely. The V call is TRBV29-1, the J call TRBJ2-2; D is possibly TRBD1 (6 bases). Germline V lookup: CDR1 SQVTM, CDR2 ANQGSEA. Trimming removed 5 bases from V and 4 bases from J, with 14 bases in between. This CDR3 spans 14 amino acids. CDR3 sequence: CSVTGTPFTGELFL. In DNA form, the CDR3 reads TGCAGCGTTACCGGGACACCTTTCACCGGGGAGCTGTTTCTT.

CDR3 sequence (DNA): TGTGCCACCAGCAGTGAGGGCACCTCGGGCTATGGCTACACCTTC. Encoded protein: CATSSEGTSGYGYTF. The rearrangement joins TRBV15 to TRBJ1-2, with D unclear. The CDR3 has 15 residues. From germline, CDR1 is LNHNV and CDR2 YYDKDF (reference sequence). The V end was cut by 3 bases, the J end by 4 bases, with 15 bases between.

About this clonotype: This may arise from a read error, as a much more abundant clone is one base away. Because the CDR3 is missing its conserved closing phenylalanine or tryptophan, this is likely a read error. This chain joins TRBV19 and TRBJ2-7; unclear D gene. The ends were cut back, 5 bases at V and 3 bases at J, with 11 bases in the middle. The CDR3 loop spans 13 amino acids. Per the germline V gene, CDR1 is LNHDA and CDR2 is SQIVND (reference sequence). In DNA, the CDR3 is TGTGCCAGTAGTGGGGTATTAGGCTACGAGCAGTACCTC. Amino acid sequence: CASSGVLGYEQYL.

This clonotype was counted a few times. V gene TRBV14 combines with J gene TRBJ2-7; D tentatively reads TRBD1 or TRBD2 (5 bases each). The CDR3 sequence is 15 residues long. In germline, CDR1 is SGHDN, CDR2 FVKESK. Trimming took off 1 base at V and 2 bases at J, with 12 bases between the two ends. CDR3 residues: CASSQVGTGTYEQYF. In nucleotides, the CDR3 is TGTGCCAGCAGCCAAGTGGGGACGGGAACCTACGAGCAGTACTTC.

This chain links TRBV4-1 with TRBJ1-2; weak D call: TRBD1 (5 bases). Germline assignment: CDR1 MGHRA and CDR2 YSYEKL. The V end was cut by 1 base, the J end by 8 bases, with 14 bases between. This CDR3 comprises 14 residues. The CDR3: CASSQGPGPGGYTF. CDR3 DNA: TGCGCCAGCAGCCAAGGCCCAGGGCCGGGAGGCTACACCTTC.

Many counts were recorded for this clonotype. The rearrangement joins TRBV10-3 to TRBJ1-5; D gene unclear. V dropped 6 bases and J dropped 7 bases, with 19 bases sitting between them. The germline gives CDR1 ENHRY, CDR2 SYGVKD. The CDR3 sequence is 15 residues long. DNA for the CDR3: TGTGCCATCAGGGACCTGTGGGGTGCCGACCAGCCCCAGCATTTT. This translates into CAIRDLWGADQPQHF.

The chain recombines TRBV12-3 or TRBV12-4 with TRBJ1-4, with D perhaps TRBD1 (5 bases). This CDR3 is 15 amino acids long. V lost 2 bases and J 4 bases, leaving 11 bases between the germline ends. The CDR3 DNA reads as TGTGCCAGCAGTTTAACAGGCAGAATTAATGAAAAACTGTTTTTT. Residues: CASSLTGRINEKLFF.

V is TRBV11-2 and J is TRBJ1-3; 7 bases agree with TRBD1. The CDR3 is 16 amino acids. Germline V gene data show CDR1 as SGHAT and CDR2 as FQNNGV. Unmatched junction bases numbered 7, after V lost 5 bases and J lost 0 bases. The CDR3 protein is CASSQTRDSSGNTIYF. CDR3 bases: TGTGCCAGCAGCCAAACCCGGGACAGCTCTGGAAACACCATATATTTT.

About this clonotype itself: A junction boundary mismatches the germline segment, possibly from a read error. V is TRBV5-1 and J is TRBJ1-4; D not resolved. The CDR3 sequence is 13 residues long. Germline values: CDR1 SGHRS, CDR2 YFSETQ. The CDR3 bases are TGTGCCAGCAGCTTGGAGATTCATGAAAAACTGTTTTTT. Protein sequence: CASSLEIHEKLFF. Using reference TRBV5-1 and TRBJ1-4 for the parts outside the CDR3, the full variable domain is KAGVTQTPRYLIKTRGQQVTLSCSPISGHRSVSWYQQTPGQGLQFLFEYFSETQRNKGNFPGRFSGRQFSNSRSEMNVSTLELGDSALYLCASSLEIHEKLFFGSGTQLSVL.

About this clonotype: One end of the junction varies from germline; a read error may be responsible. The V call is TRBV5-4, the J call TRBJ2-7; D is perhaps TRBD1 (6 bases). Germline loops: CDR1 SGHNT, CDR2 YYREEE (reference sequence). The CDR3 sequence is 13 residues long. This CDR3 reads CASSQAQGLEQYF. The CDR3 nucleotides read TGCGCCAGCAGTCAAGCTCAGGGGCTCGAGCAGTACTTC.

The table lists this clonotype with many counts. This rearrangement joins TRBV7-2 to TRBJ2-6; D is unresolved. The CDR3 spans 19 residues. The germline V gene encodes CDR1 SGHTA and CDR2 FQGNSA. Trimming removed 1 base at V and 0 bases at J, with 16 bases between. The CDR3 DNA follows: TGTGCCAGCAGCTTAGAGTTGGGCCAGGCCTACTCTGGGGCCAACGTCCTGACTTTC. It encodes CASSLELGQAYSGANVLTF.